Given below is one TCR beta chain in context. Its target is unknown. The method was immunoSEQ multiplex PCR; TCRdb's version includes in-frame clones alone and lacks a portion of them. The sample shows some 30,000 clones, about 79% of them seen only once. CDR1 is MDHEN, CDR2 SYDVKM, per germline. Trimming took 5 bases from V and 2 from J, leaving 16 bases between them. The CDR3 has 16 residues. The source of the sample is a study of radiotherapy plus CTLA-4 blockade in lung cancer. Background on the study: Of the patients, about 20% showed objective responses and more than 30% attained disease control. Findings and limits, study-wide: Following radiotherapy plus ipilimumab, tumor-derived TCR clones expanded in the blood. Reports identified early blood T cell clone dynamics, with interferon-beta, as the best response predictor.

It was focal radiation plus CTLA-4 blockade with ipilimumab that patients with chemo-refractory metastatic non-small-cell lung cancer received. The rearrangement joins TRBV28 to TRBJ2-1, with a tentative D call TRBD2 (6 bases). The sequences come from peripheral blood, collected from a patient treated with radiotherapy plus ipilimumab. The receptor was isolated from a human donor with non-small cell lung cancer that progressed on radiotherapy plus ipilimumab. The CDR3: CASSPATRVAYNEQFF. DNA of the CDR3: TGTGCCAGCAGTCCAGCGACTAGGGTGGCCTACAATGAGCAGTTCTTC.